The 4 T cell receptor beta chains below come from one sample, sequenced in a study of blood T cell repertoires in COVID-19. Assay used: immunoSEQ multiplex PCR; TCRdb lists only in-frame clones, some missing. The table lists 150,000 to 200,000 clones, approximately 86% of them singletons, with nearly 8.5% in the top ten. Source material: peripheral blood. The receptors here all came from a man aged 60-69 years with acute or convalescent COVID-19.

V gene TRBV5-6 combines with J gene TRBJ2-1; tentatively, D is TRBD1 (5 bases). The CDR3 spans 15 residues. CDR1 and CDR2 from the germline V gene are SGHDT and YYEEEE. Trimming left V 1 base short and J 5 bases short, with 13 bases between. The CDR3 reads CASSLYETANNEQFF. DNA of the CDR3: TGTGCCAGCAGCTTGTACGAGACAGCTAACAATGAGCAGTTCTTC.

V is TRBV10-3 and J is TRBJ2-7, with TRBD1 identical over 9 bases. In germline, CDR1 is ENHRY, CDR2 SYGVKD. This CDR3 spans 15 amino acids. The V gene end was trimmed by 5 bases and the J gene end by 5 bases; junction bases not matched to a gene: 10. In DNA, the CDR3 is TGTGCCATCAGTACTAGGGGGACAGGGAACCACGAGCAGTACTTC. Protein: CAISTRGTGNHEQYF.

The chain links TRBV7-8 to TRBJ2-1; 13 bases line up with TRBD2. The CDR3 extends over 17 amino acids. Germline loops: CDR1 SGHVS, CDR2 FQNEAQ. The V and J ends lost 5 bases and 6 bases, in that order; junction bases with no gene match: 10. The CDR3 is CASSPPRRTSGSNEQFF. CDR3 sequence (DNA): TGTGCCAGCAGCCCGCCCCGGAGGACTAGCGGGAGCAATGAGCAGTTCTTC.

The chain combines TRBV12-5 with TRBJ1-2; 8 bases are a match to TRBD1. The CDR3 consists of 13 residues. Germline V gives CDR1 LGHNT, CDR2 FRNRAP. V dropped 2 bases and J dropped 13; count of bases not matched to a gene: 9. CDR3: CASGLTRDRPLTF. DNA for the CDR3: TGTGCTAGTGGTTTGACCCGGGACAGGCCACTCACCTTC.